This T cell receptor (beta chain) was found in a study of T-cell reconstitution after alpha-beta-depleted transplantation in children. Study-wide findings and caveats: Some patients' high day-60 TCRbeta diversity was traced to surviving recipient T cells and thymic progenitors. T-cell counts and diversity were attributed mostly to newly produced T cells one year after transplant.

This clonotype showed up just a few times. What it binds is unknown. The TCRbeta library incorporated unique molecular identifiers. TCRdb reprocessed the PCR reads via MiXCR and lists one record per CDR3 protein. The sample includes more than 15,000 distinct CDR3 sequences, under 6.5% seen only once; the top ten take about 6.9%. Germline lookup yields CDR1 LNHDA and CDR2 SQIVND (reference sequence). The CDR3 is made up of 15 amino acids. V lost 9 bases, J lost 3 bases, and 10 bases stayed unmatched. The chain is built from TRBV19 and TRBJ2-5; 10 bases fit TRBD1. The clonotype originates from a boy aged 10-17 years with acute lymphoblastic leukemia, due to receive a stem cell transplant. This specimen consisted of PBMCs, obtained before TCRalphabeta/CD19-depleted stem cell transplant. CDR3 region: CASLSSGQGKETQYF. CDR3 sequence (DNA): TGTGCCAGCCTTTCCTCGGGACAGGGGAAAGAGACCCAGTACTTC.